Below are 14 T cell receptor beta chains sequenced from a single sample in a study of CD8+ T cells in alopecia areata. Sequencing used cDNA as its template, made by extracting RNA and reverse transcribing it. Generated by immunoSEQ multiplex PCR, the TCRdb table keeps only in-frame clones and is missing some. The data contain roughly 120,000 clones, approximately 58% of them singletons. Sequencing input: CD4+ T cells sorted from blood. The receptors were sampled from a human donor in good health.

The CDR3 loop is CSVEKGSGANVLTF. The CDR3 region has the DNA TGCAGCGTTGAGAAGGGTAGTGGGGCCAACGTCCTGACTTTC. The chain has TRBV29-1 and TRBJ2-6; D ambiguous. Looked up from germline, CDR1 is SQVTM and CDR2 is ANQGSEA. The V end lost 3 bases, the J end lost 3 bases, and 9 bases lay between the germline ends. The CDR3 is made up of 14 amino acids.

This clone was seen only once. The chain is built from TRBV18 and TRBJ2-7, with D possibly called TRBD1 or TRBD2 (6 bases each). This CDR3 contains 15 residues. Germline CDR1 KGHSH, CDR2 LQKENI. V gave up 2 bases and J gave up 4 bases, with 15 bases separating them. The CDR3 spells CASSPIPGAQYEQYF. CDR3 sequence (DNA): TGTGCCAGCTCACCAATCCCGGGGGCCCAGTACGAGCAGTACTTC.

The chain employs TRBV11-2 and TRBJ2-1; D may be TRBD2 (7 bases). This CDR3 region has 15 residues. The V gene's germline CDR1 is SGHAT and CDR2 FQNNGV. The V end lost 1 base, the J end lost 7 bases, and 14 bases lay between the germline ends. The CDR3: CASSLAGGQRNEQFF. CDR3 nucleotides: TGTGCCAGCAGCTTAGCGGGGGGCCAGCGGAATGAGCAGTTCTTC.

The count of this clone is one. CDR3 in DNA: TGTGCCACCGATTTAGCGGGGGGACACACAGATACGCAGTATTTT. Amino acids: CATDLAGGHTDTQYF. J is TRBJ2-3 and V is TRBV6-5; 10 bases are a match to TRBD2. Germline V gene lookup returns CDR1 MNHEY and CDR2 SVGAGI. This CDR3 has 15 amino acids. V shed 10 bases, J shed 2 bases, and the junction held 9 bases outside the gene matches.

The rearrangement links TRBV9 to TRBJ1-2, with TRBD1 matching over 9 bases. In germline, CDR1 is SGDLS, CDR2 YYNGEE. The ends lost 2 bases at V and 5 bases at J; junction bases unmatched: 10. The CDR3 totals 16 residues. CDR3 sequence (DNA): TGTGCCAGCAGCGTCGCTACCGGGACAGGGTTTTATGGCTACACCTTC. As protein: CASSVATGTGFYGYTF.

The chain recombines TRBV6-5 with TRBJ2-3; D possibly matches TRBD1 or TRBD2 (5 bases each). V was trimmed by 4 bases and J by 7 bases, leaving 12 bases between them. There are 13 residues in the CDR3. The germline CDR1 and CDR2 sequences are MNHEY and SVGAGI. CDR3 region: CASSSPGPHTQYF. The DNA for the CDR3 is TGTGCCAGCAGTTCCCCGGGACCCCATACGCAGTATTTT.

CDR3 sequence (DNA): TGTGCCAGCAGCCCCGCAAAACAAGAGACCCAGTACTTC. Its protein is CASSPAKQETQYF. The genes are TRBV7-9 and TRBJ2-5; no definite D call. Deletions cut 5 bases from V and 2 bases from J, with 9 bases between. The CDR3 length is 13 residues. CDR1 and CDR2 from the germline V gene are SEHNR and FQNEAQ (reference sequence).

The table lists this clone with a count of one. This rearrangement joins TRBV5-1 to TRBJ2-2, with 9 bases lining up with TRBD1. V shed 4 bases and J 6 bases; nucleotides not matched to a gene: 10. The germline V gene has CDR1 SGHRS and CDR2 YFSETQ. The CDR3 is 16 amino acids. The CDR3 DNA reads TGCGCCAGCAGCATGGGGACAGGGTGGATGTCCGGGGAGCTGTTTTTT. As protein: CASSMGTGWMSGELFF.

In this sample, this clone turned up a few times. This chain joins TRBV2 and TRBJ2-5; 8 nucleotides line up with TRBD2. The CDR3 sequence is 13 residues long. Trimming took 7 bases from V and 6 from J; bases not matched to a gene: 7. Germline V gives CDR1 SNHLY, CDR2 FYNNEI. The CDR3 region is CASTGTSGKTQYF. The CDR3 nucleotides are TGTGCCAGCACCGGGACTAGTGGAAAGACCCAGTACTTC.

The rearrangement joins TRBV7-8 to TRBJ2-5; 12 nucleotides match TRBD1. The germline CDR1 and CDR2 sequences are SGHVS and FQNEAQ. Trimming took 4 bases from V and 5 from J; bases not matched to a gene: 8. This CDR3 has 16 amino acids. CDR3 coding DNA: TGTGCCAGCAGCTCCTCCGGGACAGGGGGCGGGGAGACCCAGTACTTC. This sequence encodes CASSSSGTGGGETQYF.

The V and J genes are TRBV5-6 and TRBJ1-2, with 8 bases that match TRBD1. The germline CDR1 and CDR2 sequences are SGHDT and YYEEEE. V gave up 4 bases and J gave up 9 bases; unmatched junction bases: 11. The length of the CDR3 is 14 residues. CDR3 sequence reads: CASSNSGGVGSYTF. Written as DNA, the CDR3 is TGTGCCAGCAGCAATTCAGGGGGCGTTGGCAGCTACACCTTC.

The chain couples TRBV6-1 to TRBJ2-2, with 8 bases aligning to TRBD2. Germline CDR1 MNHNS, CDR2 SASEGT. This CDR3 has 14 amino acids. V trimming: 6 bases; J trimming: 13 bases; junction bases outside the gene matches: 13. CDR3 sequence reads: CASRETTGLVGLFF. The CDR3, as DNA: TGTGCCAGCAGGGAAACGACGGGACTAGTTGGGCTGTTTTTT.

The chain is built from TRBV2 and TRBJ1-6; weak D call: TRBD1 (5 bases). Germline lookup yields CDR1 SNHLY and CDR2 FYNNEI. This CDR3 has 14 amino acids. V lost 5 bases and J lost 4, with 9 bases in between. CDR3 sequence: CASSQGAYNSPLHF. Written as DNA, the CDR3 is TGTGCCAGCAGTCAGGGAGCTTATAATTCACCCCTCCACTTT.

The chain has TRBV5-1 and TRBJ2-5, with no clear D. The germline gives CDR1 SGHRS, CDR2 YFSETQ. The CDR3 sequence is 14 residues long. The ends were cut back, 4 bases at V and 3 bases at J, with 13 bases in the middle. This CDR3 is CASSKARSEETQYF. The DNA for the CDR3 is TGCGCCAGCAGCAAAGCTCGATCGGAAGAGACCCAGTACTTC.